This record looks at one T cell receptor (beta chain) sequence and its context. The antigen remains unidentified. The identical CDR3 is also encoded by other nucleotide sequences in the sample. For each subset, genomic DNA was distributed in equal portions over several immunoSEQ plates. TCRdb keeps only in-frame clones here, not all; method: immunoSEQ multiplex PCR. Among about 2,200,000 clones listed, 85% to 95% were seen once. The data belong to a study of shared clonotypes between healthy human individuals. Positively selected for CCR7, the CD45RO-negative cells used as naive CD8 cells excluded terminally differentiated effector memory CD45RA+ cells. Germline V lookup: CDR1 MDHEN, CDR2 SYDVKM. This CDR3 comprises 13 residues. V lost 2 bases, J lost 2 bases, and 7 bases lay in between. Regarding the study as a whole: The low donor count limited represented genetic and exposure-history diversity. For sorted subsets, rarefaction showed incomplete sequencing despite large depth. Naive subsets generally exceeded memory subsets in estimated richness.

The source is a man younger than 35 in good health. Some clones in this sample may be carry-over from other donors' samples. Sequencing was done on a sample of naive CD8+ T cells from PBMCs. This chain links TRBV28 with TRBJ2-7; possible D gene TRBD1, 5 bases. CDR3 protein: CASSLRQTYEQYF. The CDR3 DNA sequence: TGTGCCAGCAGTTTAAGACAGACCTACGAGCAGTACTTC.